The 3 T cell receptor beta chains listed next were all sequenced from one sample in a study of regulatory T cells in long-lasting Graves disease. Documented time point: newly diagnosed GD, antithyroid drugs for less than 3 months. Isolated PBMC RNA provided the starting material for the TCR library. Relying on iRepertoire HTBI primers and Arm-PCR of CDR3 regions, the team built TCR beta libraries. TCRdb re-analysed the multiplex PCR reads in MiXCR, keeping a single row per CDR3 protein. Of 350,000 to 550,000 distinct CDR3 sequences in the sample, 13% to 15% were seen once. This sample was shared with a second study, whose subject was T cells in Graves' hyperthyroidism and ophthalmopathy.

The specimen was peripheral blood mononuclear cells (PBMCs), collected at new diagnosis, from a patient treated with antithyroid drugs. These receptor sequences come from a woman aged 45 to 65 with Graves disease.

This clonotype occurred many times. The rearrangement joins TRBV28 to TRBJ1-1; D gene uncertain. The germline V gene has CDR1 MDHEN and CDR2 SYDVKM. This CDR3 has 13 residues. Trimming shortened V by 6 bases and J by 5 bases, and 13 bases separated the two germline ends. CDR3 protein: CASSSSLRTEAFF. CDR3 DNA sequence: TGTGCCAGCAGCTCAAGTCTCAGGACTGAAGCTTTCTTT.

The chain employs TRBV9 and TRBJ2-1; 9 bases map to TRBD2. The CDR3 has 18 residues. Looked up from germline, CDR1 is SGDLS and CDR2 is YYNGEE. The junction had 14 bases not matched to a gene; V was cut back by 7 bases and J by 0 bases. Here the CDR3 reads CASEPPGGGGFSYNEQFF. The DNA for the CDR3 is TGTGCCAGCGAACCGCCAGGCGGGGGGGGGTTCTCCTACAATGAGCAGTTCTTC.

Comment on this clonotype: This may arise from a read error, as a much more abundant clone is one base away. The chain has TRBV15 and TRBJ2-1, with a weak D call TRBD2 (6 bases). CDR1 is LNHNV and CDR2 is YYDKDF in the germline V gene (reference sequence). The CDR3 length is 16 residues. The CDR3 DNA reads TGTGCCACCAGGGGGTTGGGGGGAGCCTCCCACAATGAGCAGTTCTTC. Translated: CATRGLGGASHNEQFF.